This passage covers 26 T cell receptor beta chains from one sample sequenced in a study of identical twins. TCRdb used MiXCR to reprocess the 5' RACE reads, holding one entry per CDR3 protein. In the table there are fewer than 250,000 distinct CDR3 sequences, roughly 10% of which are singletons. The sample taken for sequencing was memory (CD45RO+) T cells sorted from blood. All receptors derive from a woman between 18 and 30 years old in good health.

V usage is TRBV18 and J usage is TRBJ2-3; unclear D gene. Per the germline V gene, CDR1 is KGHSH and CDR2 is LQKENI. This CDR3 has 15 amino acids. Trimming removed 3 bases from V and 0 bases from J, with 10 bases in between. In DNA form, the CDR3 reads TGTGCCAGCTCACCGACCATAGGGAGCACAGATACGCAGTATTTT. It encodes CASSPTIGSTDTQYF.

This clonotype was found a few times. The chain is built from TRBV5-1 and TRBJ2-5, with TRBD2 matching 10 bases. This CDR3 region has 17 residues. Germline CDR1 is SGHRS and CDR2 is YFSETQ. J lost 4 bases, V lost 4 bases, and 13 bases had no gene match. DNA for the CDR3: TGCGCCAGCAGCCACTCCGGGACTAGCGAGCCAGGAGAGACCCAGTACTTC. Its protein product is CASSHSGTSEPGETQYF.

The CDR3 DNA reads as TGTGCTACTTCCGGGACAGGGGGTGAAGAGACCCAGTACTTC. Protein sequence: CATSGTGGEETQYF. The chain uses TRBV12-5 and TRBJ2-5, with 11 bases that match TRBD1. Germline CDR1 and CDR2: LGHNT and FRNRAP. The CDR3 loop spans 14 amino acids. The V segment lost 10 bases and the J segment 3 bases; nucleotides outside the gene matches: 7.

This chain joins TRBV19 and TRBJ2-2; 9 nucleotides agree with TRBD2. Germline loops: CDR1 LNHDA, CDR2 SQIVND (reference sequence). V trimming: 6 bases; J trimming: 6 bases; junction bases outside the gene matches: 8. The CDR3 covers 15 residues. CDR3 loop: CASRPGVAGAGELFF. In DNA form, the CDR3 reads TGTGCCAGTAGGCCGGGGGTAGCGGGAGCCGGGGAGCTGTTTTTT.

The sample holds a few counts of this clonotype. J is TRBJ2-5 and V is TRBV11-2; 13 nucleotides match TRBD2. The germline CDR1 and CDR2 sequences are SGHAT and FQNNGV. This CDR3 has 16 residues. The V segment lost 5 bases and the J segment 5 bases; nucleotides outside the gene matches: 8. The CDR3 DNA is TGTGCCAGCAGCCCCAGACTAGCGGGGGGTTTGGAGACCCAGTACTTC. It codes for CASSPRLAGGLETQYF.

V and J are TRBV7-6 and TRBJ1-2; no definite D call. V was cut by 6 bases and J by 5 bases, with 13 bases left in between. The CDR3 has 13 residues. CDR1 and CDR2 (germline): SGHVS, FNYEAQ. The DNA for the CDR3 is TGTGCCAGCAGAGGTCCGGGAACTTATGGCTACACCTTC. This encodes CASRGPGTYGYTF.

CDR3 DNA sequence: TGCGCCAGCAGCCAAGATCGGAACCCAGCGCGTCTATCTGAGCAGTTCTTC. This encodes CASSQDRNPARLSEQFF. The chain recombines TRBV4-3 with TRBJ2-1; D unresolved. V gave up 0 bases and J gave up 9 bases, with 21 bases separating them. Germline values: CDR1 LGHNA, CDR2 YSLEER. The CDR3 covers 17 residues.

This clonotype has at least ten counts. The CDR3 spells CASSSRPTVNTEAFF. Here the CDR3 DNA reads TGTGCCAGCAGCTCCCGCCCGACAGTGAACACTGAAGCTTTCTTT. The V call is TRBV7-2, the J call TRBJ1-1; D is perhaps TRBD1 (5 bases). The CDR3 is 15 residues long. Germline CDR1 reads SGHTA; CDR2 reads FQGNSA. The germline V and J ends were trimmed by 4 bases and 0 bases, with 12 bases remaining between them.

This clonotype was counted many times. The chain recombines TRBV3-1 with TRBJ1-1, with D unclear. Germline-derived CDR1 and CDR2 are LGHDT and YNNKEL (reference sequence). The CDR3 is made up of 14 amino acids. With 2 bases removed from V and 8 bases from J, the gap between germline ends came to 15 bases. The CDR3 sequence is CASSQSGQAPEAFF. DNA of the CDR3: TGTGCCAGCAGCCAAAGTGGGCAGGCCCCCGAAGCTTTCTTT.

V gene TRBV7-2 combines with J gene TRBJ2-1; 16 nucleotides line up with TRBD2. J lost 15 bases, V lost 7 bases, and 12 bases had no gene match. This CDR3 spans 15 amino acids. Per germline, CDR1 SGHTA and CDR2 FQGNSA. DNA of the CDR3: TGTGCCAGCATCTCGGGACTAGCGGGAGGGTTCGGGCTGTTCTTC. Amino acids: CASISGLAGGFGLFF.

This clonotype was recorded at least ten times. The rearrangement uses TRBV7-9 and TRBJ2-1; tentatively, D is TRBD1 (6 bases). Germline CDR1 and CDR2: SEHNR and FQNEAQ (reference sequence). The CDR3 consists of 17 residues. V was cut by 4 bases and J by 0 bases, with 16 bases left in between. The CDR3 sequence is CASSWRIQGDSYNEQFF. The DNA of the CDR3 is TGTGCCAGCAGCTGGAGAATACAGGGCGACTCCTACAATGAGCAGTTCTTC. The full variable domain, completed using reference TRBV7-9 and TRBJ2-1, is DTGVSQNPRHKITKRGQNVTFRCDPISEHNRLYWYRQTLGQGPEFLTYFQNEAQLEKSRLLSDRFSAERPKGSFSTLEIQRTEQGDSAMYLCASSWRIQGDSYNEQFFGPGTRLTVL.

This clonotype was seen ten or more times. This rearrangement joins TRBV12-3 or TRBV12-4 to TRBJ2-2, with D possibly TRBD1 on 5 matching bases. Trimming removed 3 bases from V and 1 base from J, with 9 bases in between. The length of the CDR3 is 15 residues. CDR3 protein: CASSFQGLNTGELFF. CDR3 DNA sequence: TGTGCCAGCAGTTTCCAGGGCCTGAACACCGGGGAGCTGTTTTTT.

The sample holds a few counts of this clonotype. The chain is built from TRBV20-1 and TRBJ2-1; D is uncertain. V was cut by 0 bases and J by 6 bases, with 12 bases left in between. CDR1 and CDR2 (germline): DFQATT, SNEGSKA (reference sequence). There are 14 residues in the CDR3. The CDR3 spells CSARDLPGLNEQFF. The CDR3, as DNA: TGCAGTGCTAGAGACCTCCCCGGGCTCAATGAGCAGTTCTTC.

The sample holds many counts of this clonotype. The V and J genes are TRBV20-1 and TRBJ2-3; the match to TRBD1 covers 7 bases. Per the germline V gene, CDR1 is DFQATT and CDR2 is SNEGSKA (reference sequence). After removal of 3 bases from V and 4 bases from J, the junction contained 4 bases not matched to a gene. This CDR3 comprises 13 residues. The CDR3 is CSASATGADTQYF. Written as DNA, the CDR3 is TGCAGTGCTAGCGCTACAGGGGCAGATACGCAGTATTTT.

This sequence joins TRBV30 and TRBJ1-2, with TRBD1 as a possible D gene (5 bases). CDR1 and CDR2 (germline): GTSNPN, SVGIG (reference sequence). V was clipped by 2 bases and J by 7 bases, with 17 bases between them. This CDR3 comprises 14 residues. The CDR3 here is CAWSTAQGSGGYTF. In DNA form, the CDR3 reads TGTGCCTGGAGTACGGCCCAGGGATCAGGTGGCTACACCTTC. Combining the CDR3 with reference TRBV30 and TRBJ1-2 gives the whole variable domain SQTIHQWPATLVQPVGSPLSLECTVEGTSNPNLYWYRQAAGRGLQLLFYSVGIGQISSEVPQNLSASRPQDRQFILSSKKLLLSDSGFYLCAWSTAQGSGGYTFGSGTRLTVV.

The CDR3 coding sequence is TGCGCCAGCAGCTATTTAACAGGGACCTGGGGAACTGAAGCTTTCTTT. It translates to CASSYLTGTWGTEAFF. V usage is TRBV5-1 and J usage is TRBJ1-1, with D perhaps TRBD1 (6 bases). Germline values: CDR1 SGHRS, CDR2 YFSETQ. The CDR3 is 16 residues long. Trimming removed 3 bases from V and 5 bases from J, with 20 bases in between.

The V gene is TRBV2, the J gene TRBJ2-5; D uncertain. V lost 1 base, J lost 5 bases, and 8 bases lay in between. The CDR3 runs to 13 residues. Germline V gives CDR1 SNHLY, CDR2 FYNNEI. In DNA, the CDR3 is TGTGCCAGCAGTGAAGTTGACGCGGAGACCCAGTACTTC. Translating it yields CASSEVDAETQYF.

Only a few counts were recorded for this clonotype. CDR3: CASSTRTVESPLHF. Here the CDR3 DNA reads TGTGCCAGCAGTACCCGGACAGTGGAATCACCCCTCCACTTT. The V and J genes are TRBV12-3 or TRBV12-4 and TRBJ1-6; D might be TRBD1 (6 bases). The CDR3 totals 14 residues. The V gene lost 5 bases and the J gene lost 10 bases, with 15 bases spanning the gap.

This clonotype has at least ten counts. CDR3 sequence: CSARDITSGTYNEQFF. DNA for the CDR3: TGCAGTGCTAGAGACATTACTAGCGGGACATACAATGAGCAGTTCTTC. The chain joins TRBV20-1 to TRBJ2-1; 10 bases align to TRBD2. There are 16 residues in the CDR3. V shed 0 bases and J 4 bases; nucleotides not matched to a gene: 6. Germline V gene data show CDR1 as DFQATT and CDR2 as SNEGSKA (reference sequence).

This clonotype has only a few counts. This chain joins TRBV29-1 and TRBJ2-7; D gene uncertain. This CDR3 comprises 12 residues. Germline CDR1 reads SQVTM; CDR2 reads ANQGSEA. Trimming took 7 bases from V and 0 from J, leaving 10 bases between them. CDR3 in DNA: TGCAGCGGCAAAGGGCCCTCCTACGAGCAGTACTTC. Translation gives CSGKGPSYEQYF.

Many counts were recorded for this clonotype. This sequence joins TRBV5-6 and TRBJ1-6; no clear D gene. CDR3 size: 12 residues. V was shortened by 7 bases and J by 11 bases, with 13 bases between the two germline ends. Germline assignment: CDR1 SGHDT and CDR2 YYEEEE. The CDR3 sequence: CASGRRGAPLHF. The CDR3, as DNA: TGTGCCAGCGGGCGGCGAGGTGCACCCCTCCACTTT.

The chain joins TRBV20-1 to TRBJ1-2; D unresolved. Trimming stripped 3 bases from V and 0 bases from J, with 5 bases between. The CDR3 runs 12 residues. CDR1 and CDR2 from the germline V gene are DFQATT and SNEGSKA (reference sequence). The DNA of the CDR3 is TGCAGTGCTAGTGGGGCTAACTATGGCTACACCTTC. Translated, it gives CSASGANYGYTF.

The sample holds a few counts of this clonotype. The chain carries TRBV29-1 and TRBJ2-7, with 10 positions matching TRBD1. V lost 3 bases to trimming and J lost 4 bases; unmatched junction nucleotides: 9. Germline CDR1 SQVTM, CDR2 ANQGSEA. This CDR3 comprises 15 residues. Written as DNA, the CDR3 is TGCAGCGTTGAGGCTTCAGGGACAGGGGTATACGAGCAGTACTTC. This sequence encodes CSVEASGTGVYEQYF.

In this sample, this clonotype turned up a few times. The chain is built from TRBV11-2 and TRBJ2-1; 9 nucleotides match TRBD2. Germline values: CDR1 SGHAT, CDR2 FQNNGV. The CDR3 sequence is 18 residues long. Germline trimming cut 3 bases from V and 4 bases from J; bases unmatched to any gene: 13. CDR3: CASSLVPSGTLPYNEQFF. DNA for the CDR3: TGTGCCAGCAGCTTGGTCCCTAGCGGGACCCTGCCGTACAATGAGCAGTTCTTC. Complete variable domain (other parts from reference TRBV11-2 and TRBJ2-1): EAGVAQSPRYKIIEKRQSVAFWCNPISGHATLYWYQQILGQGPKLLIQFQNNGVVDDSQLPKDRFSAERLKGVDSTLKIQPAKLEDSAVYLCASSLVPSGTLPYNEQFFGPGTRLTVL.

Only a few counts were recorded for this clonotype. The chain uses TRBV20-1 and TRBJ2-1; tentative D call: TRBD2 (6 bases). The V gene's germline CDR1 is DFQATT and CDR2 SNEGSKA (reference sequence). This CDR3 is built from 13 residues. Trimming pared 6 bases from V and 9 bases from J, leaving 18 bases between. The CDR3: CSARDSLGAEQFF. In DNA form, the CDR3 reads TGCAGTGCGAGGGACTCATTAGGTGCTGAGCAGTTCTTC.

This clonotype was seen only a few times. This chain joins TRBV7-6 and TRBJ2-5; TRBD2 agrees at 7 bases. CDR1 is SGHVS and CDR2 is FNYEAQ in the germline V gene. The CDR3 consists of 15 residues. After removal of 2 bases from V and 2 bases from J, the junction contained 5 bases not matched to a gene. CDR3 sequence (DNA): TGTGCCAGCAGCTTAATGCGGGGGTCTCAAGAGACCCAGTACTTC. Its protein product is CASSLMRGSQETQYF. Full variable domain (remainder filled in from reference TRBV7-6 and TRBJ2-5): GAGVSQSPRYKVTKRGQDVALRCDPISGHVSLYWYRQALGQGPEFLTYFNYEAQQDKSGLPNDRFSAERPEGSISTLTIQRTEQRDSAMYRCASSLMRGSQETQYFGPGTRLLVL.